Below are 28 T cell receptor beta chains sequenced from a single sample in a study of graft-versus-host responses after intestinal transplantation. These receptors lack a known antigen. Repertoires were generated with immunoSEQ multiplex PCR, while TCRdb's copy carries only in-frame clones and drops some. Among approximately 92,000 clones listed, 90% to 95% were seen once. The input for sequencing was unstimulated CD8+ T cells sorted from spleen or lymph node cells, taken before intestinal transplant. The receptors shown here come from a human donor who received an intestinal transplant.

The chain links TRBV11-2 to TRBJ2-2; a possible D gene is TRBD1 (6 bases). Germline V gene sequence: CDR1 SGHAT, CDR2 FQNNGV. Deletions cut 0 bases from V and 1 base from J, with 18 bases between. The CDR3 is made up of 19 amino acids. The CDR3 sequence is CASSLDWVGQGMNTGELFF. CDR3 nucleotides: TGTGCCAGCAGCTTAGATTGGGTGGGGCAGGGGATGAACACCGGGGAGCTGTTTTTT. The whole variable domain, remainder taken from reference TRBV11-2 and TRBJ2-2, is EAGVAQSPRYKIIEKRQSVAFWCNPISGHATLYWYQQILGQGPKLLIQFQNNGVVDDSQLPKDRFSAERLKGVDSTLKIQPAKLEDSAVYLCASSLDWVGQGMNTGELFFGEGSRLTVL.

V usage is TRBV12-5 and J usage is TRBJ1-5, with D unresolved. Trimming pared 2 bases from V and 8 bases from J, leaving 13 bases between. The CDR3 is 14 residues long. CDR1 LGHNT and CDR2 FRNRAP come from the germline V gene. CDR3 DNA: TGTGCTAGTGGTTTGTTCGCCCATCCGGAGCCCCAGCATTTT. Its translation is CASGLFAHPEPQHF.

The chain joins TRBV2 to TRBJ2-7; D remains ambiguous. CDR3 length: 12 residues. V shed 3 bases and J shed 3 bases, with 6 bases lying between them. The germline gives CDR1 SNHLY, CDR2 FYNNEI. The CDR3 sequence: CASSDWSYEQYF. CDR3 DNA sequence: TGTGCCAGCAGTGATTGGAGCTACGAGCAGTACTTC. Full variable domain (rest looked up from reference TRBV2 and TRBJ2-7): EPEVTQTPSHQVTQMGQEVILRCVPISNHLYFYWYRQILGQKVEFLVSFYNNEISEKSEIFDDQFSVERPDGSNFTLKIRSTKLEDSAMYFCASSDWSYEQYFGPGTRLTVT.

This rearrangement joins TRBV27 to TRBJ2-7; TRBD1 is a possible D gene (6 bases). The CDR3 loop spans 15 amino acids. From germline, CDR1 is MNHEY and CDR2 SMNVEV (reference sequence). Trimming took off 1 base at V and 0 bases at J, with 10 bases between the two ends. The CDR3: CASSLYAGASYEQYF. The CDR3 DNA reads as TGTGCCAGCAGTTTATATGCAGGGGCCTCCTACGAGCAGTACTTC.

This clone appeared a single time. The CDR3 loop reads CASSGQTGLRANVLTF. The CDR3 coding sequence is TGTGCCAGCAGCGGACAAACAGGCCTGAGGGCCAACGTCCTGACTTTC. The chain combines TRBV9 with TRBJ2-6, with D perhaps matching TRBD1 (5 bases). Germline CDR1 reads SGDLS; CDR2 reads YYNGEE. Trimming stripped 3 bases from V and 5 bases from J, with 15 bases between. This CDR3 has 16 residues.

V gene TRBV27 combines with J gene TRBJ2-4, with TRBD2 as a possible D gene (6 bases). The germline CDR1 and CDR2 sequences are MNHEY and SMNVEV (reference sequence). The CDR3 has 15 residues. The V gene lost 1 base and the J gene lost 5 bases, with 12 bases spanning the gap. The CDR3 here is CASSLLAGTENIQYF. Written as DNA, the CDR3 is TGTGCCAGCAGTTTATTGGCGGGGACCGAAAACATTCAGTACTTC.

V gene TRBV19 combines with J gene TRBJ2-7, with D perhaps matching TRBD2 (5 bases). The DNA end is more similar to TRBJ2-1, so the J call may be wrong. The CDR3 runs to 13 residues. Looked up from germline, CDR1 is LNHDA and CDR2 is SQIVND (reference sequence). CDR3 bases: TGTGCCAGTAGTATAGCGGCGGGCGATGAGCAGTTCTTC. Its protein is CASSIAAGDEQFF.

V and J are TRBV11-3 and TRBJ1-5; no reliable D call. The germline V and J ends were trimmed by 2 bases and 1 base, with 3 bases remaining between them. Germline lookup yields CDR1 SGHNT and CDR2 YENEEA. The CDR3 length is 13 residues. Written as DNA, the CDR3 is TGTGCCAGCAGCTTAATGAGCAATCAGCCCCAGCATTTT. This encodes CASSLMSNQPQHF.

The chain is built from TRBV25-1 and TRBJ2-5, with a weak D call TRBD2 (7 bases). Near its end, the DNA agrees better with TRBJ2-7, so the J call may be wrong. Germline values: CDR1 MGHDK, CDR2 SYGVNS. The CDR3 totals 18 residues. The CDR3: CASSEYLEQGGGGYEQYF. The DNA for the CDR3 is TGTGCCAGCAGTGAATATTTAGAACAGGGAGGGGGGGGCTACGAGCAGTACTTC.

The rearrangement links TRBV2 to TRBJ2-3; 14 bases map to TRBD2. Germline V lookup: CDR1 SNHLY, CDR2 FYNNEI. J lost 3 bases, V lost 7 bases, and 9 bases had no gene match. The CDR3 is made up of 17 amino acids. The CDR3 sequence is CASISTSGGAGTDTQYF. In DNA, the CDR3 is TGTGCCAGCATCTCGACTAGCGGGGGGGCGGGGACAGATACGCAGTATTTT.

This rearrangement joins TRBV7-9 to TRBJ1-2; possibly TRBD1 for D (5 bases). From germline, CDR1 is SEHNR and CDR2 FQNEAQ (reference sequence). The CDR3 totals 14 residues. Trimming left V 4 bases short and J 7 bases short, with 16 bases between. In DNA form, the CDR3 reads TGTGCCAGCAGCTACGGCTTGGGGCCTAGTGGCTACACCTTC. It is translated as CASSYGLGPSGYTF.

The gene calls are TRBV29-1 and TRBJ2-6; TRBD2 matches 13 bases. V lost 3 bases and J lost 2; bases outside the gene matches: 10. This CDR3 has 19 residues. The germline V gene has CDR1 SQVTM and CDR2 ANQGSEA. The CDR3 is CSVDSHGTSGTTGANVLTF. The CDR3 DNA sequence: TGCAGCGTTGACTCCCACGGGACTAGCGGGACTACTGGGGCCAACGTCCTGACTTTC.

V is TRBV27 and J is TRBJ1-1, with D possibly TRBD1 on 6 matching bases. The CDR3 runs 16 residues. Germline V CDR1 and CDR2: MNHEY, SMNVEV (reference sequence). V was pared by 5 bases and J by 5 bases, with 21 bases between. For the CDR3, the DNA is TGTGCCAGCAGTCCTCTAAACAGGGCCCCGGGGACTGAAGCTTTCTTT. It specifies CASSPLNRAPGTEAFF.

The chain couples TRBV27 to TRBJ2-7; no firm D call. In germline, CDR1 is MNHEY, CDR2 SMNVEV (reference sequence). This CDR3 contains 14 residues. V was trimmed by 5 bases and J by 3 bases, leaving 14 bases between them. This chain's CDR3 is CASSPSSPYYEQYF. CDR3 DNA: TGTGCCAGCAGTCCCTCCTCCCCCTACTACGAGCAGTACTTC.

The chain's CDR3 is CASSQIAPGELFF. The CDR3 region has the DNA TGTGCCAGCAGCCAGATAGCGCCCGGGGAGCTGTTTTTT. The V gene is TRBV14, the J gene TRBJ2-2; perhaps TRBD2 as D (5 bases). Germline V gene data show CDR1 as SGHDN and CDR2 as FVKESK. V was trimmed by 3 bases and J by 6 bases, leaving 8 bases between them. The CDR3 totals 13 residues.

This rearrangement joins TRBV6-6 to TRBJ2-1; TRBD2 matches at 10 bases. CDR1 is MNHNY and CDR2 is SVGAGI in the germline V gene (reference sequence). The CDR3 extends over 15 amino acids. V trimming: 6 bases; J trimming: 8 bases; junction bases outside the gene matches: 10. This CDR3 is CASRPPSGRWDEQFF. CDR3 nucleotide sequence: TGTGCCAGCAGACCCCCTAGCGGGAGATGGGATGAGCAGTTCTTC.

The V call is TRBV5-1, the J call TRBJ2-5, with 7 bases that match TRBD2. J was trimmed by 3 bases and V by 0 bases; bases with no gene match: 5. This CDR3 has 15 amino acids. The germline V gene has CDR1 SGHRS and CDR2 YFSETQ. Written as DNA, the CDR3 is TGCGCCAGCAGCTTGGCGGGAGGTTGGGAAGAGACCCAGTACTTC. Residues: CASSLAGGWEETQYF.

V and J are TRBV19 and TRBJ2-2; perhaps TRBD1 as D (5 bases). There are 16 residues in the CDR3. The V end was cut by 5 bases, the J end by 4 bases, with 17 bases between. Germline-derived CDR1 and CDR2 are LNHDA and SQIVND (reference sequence). DNA of the CDR3: TGTGCCAGTAGTTCCGGATGGGGCTCCTTCACCGGGGAGCTGTTTTTT. This encodes CASSSGWGSFTGELFF. Supplemented by reference TRBV19 and TRBJ2-2, the full variable domain reads DGGITQSPKYLFRKEGQNVTLSCEQNLNHDAMYWYRQDPGQGLRLIYYSQIVNDFQKGDIAEGYSVSREKKESFPLTVTSAQKNPTAFYLCASSSGWGSFTGELFFGEGSRLTVL.

The chain's CDR3 is CSVEGGFTQETQYF. CDR3 in DNA: TGCAGCGTTGAGGGGGGCTTCACCCAAGAGACCCAGTACTTC. The chain recombines TRBV29-1 with TRBJ2-5; perhaps D is TRBD1 or TRBD2 (6 bases each). The CDR3 is 14 amino acids. V was trimmed by 3 bases and J by 1 base, leaving 12 bases between them. Germline loops: CDR1 SQVTM, CDR2 ANQGSEA.

The V and J genes are TRBV2 and TRBJ1-2, with D possibly matching TRBD1 (5 bases). This CDR3 has 13 amino acids. The V end lost 6 bases, the J end lost 4 bases, and 12 bases lay between the germline ends. Germline CDR1 and CDR2: SNHLY and FYNNEI. CDR3: CASRAGFGYGYTF. The CDR3 nucleotides are TGTGCCAGCAGAGCAGGGTTTGGCTATGGCTACACCTTC.

CDR3 nucleotides: TGCGCCAGCAGCGAAGCGGGGGGTTTAGGTTACGAGCAGTACTTC. This sequence encodes CASSEAGGLGYEQYF. The chain combines TRBV4-1 with TRBJ2-7; 9 bases map to TRBD2. V lost 5 bases, J lost 4 bases, and 9 bases stayed unmatched. This CDR3 region has 15 residues. Germline lookup yields CDR1 MGHRA and CDR2 YSYEKL.

The rearrangement joins TRBV11-2 to TRBJ2-5; D gene unclear. The DNA end favors TRBJ2-7, so the J call may be wrong. The CDR3 contains 13 residues. Germline CDR1 and CDR2: SGHAT and FQNNGV. CDR3 residues: CASSSEGSYEQYF. As DNA, the CDR3 is TGTGCCAGCAGCTCCGAAGGGTCCTACGAGCAGTACTTC.

This chain joins TRBV4-1 and TRBJ1-1; 12 nucleotides match TRBD1. The CDR3 sequence is 17 residues long. V shed 0 bases and J 0 bases; nucleotides not matched to a gene: 2. Germline CDR1 MGHRA, CDR2 YSYEKL. CDR3 region: CASSQEGQGAMNTEAFF. The CDR3 coding sequence is TGCGCCAGCAGCCAAGAGGGACAGGGGGCAATGAACACTGAAGCTTTCTTT.

The chain uses TRBV6-1 and TRBJ2-3, with D tentatively TRBD1 (6 bases). This CDR3 is built from 18 residues. Trimming shortened V by 2 bases and J by 0 bases, and 18 bases separated the two germline ends. Germline V gives CDR1 MNHNS, CDR2 SASEGT. CDR3 sequence: CASSEPYRQETSTDTQYF. The CDR3 DNA sequence: TGTGCCAGCAGTGAACCTTATCGACAGGAAACTAGCACAGATACGCAGTATTTT.

The rearrangement uses TRBV5-1 and TRBJ2-3, with no clear D. V was shortened by 1 base and J by 3 bases, with 15 bases between the two germline ends. Germline V gene lookup returns CDR1 SGHRS and CDR2 YFSETQ. The CDR3 loop spans 16 amino acids. The CDR3 sequence: CASSLHPSEETDTQYF. CDR3 sequence (DNA): TGCGCCAGCAGCTTGCATCCGAGCGAGGAAACAGATACGCAGTATTTT.

V is TRBV13 and J is TRBJ1-2; maybe TRBD1 (5 bases). This CDR3 is built from 15 residues. The germline V gene encodes CDR1 PRHDT and CDR2 FYEKMQ (reference sequence). Trimming stripped 5 bases from V and 3 bases from J, with 16 bases between. DNA for the CDR3: TGTGCCAGCAGCCTGTATGAGGACATGGACTATGGCTACACCTTC. Amino acids: CASSLYEDMDYGYTF.

V usage is TRBV6-5 and J usage is TRBJ2-1; the D is unclear. Germline CDR1 reads MNHEY; CDR2 reads SVGAGI. The CDR3 has 12 residues. V shed 5 bases and J shed 8 bases, with 10 bases lying between them. CDR3 sequence reads: CASSDAPYEQFF. The CDR3 region has the DNA TGTGCCAGCAGTGATGCCCCCTATGAGCAGTTCTTC.

The V call is TRBV27, the J call TRBJ1-5; TRBD1 might be the D (5 bases). Trimming took 0 bases from V and 4 from J, leaving 10 bases between them. Germline V gene sequence: CDR1 MNHEY, CDR2 SMNVEV (reference sequence). The CDR3 runs 15 residues. The CDR3 sequence is CASSLSVGGNQPQHF. DNA for the CDR3: TGTGCCAGCAGTTTATCGGTGGGGGGAAATCAGCCCCAGCATTTT.